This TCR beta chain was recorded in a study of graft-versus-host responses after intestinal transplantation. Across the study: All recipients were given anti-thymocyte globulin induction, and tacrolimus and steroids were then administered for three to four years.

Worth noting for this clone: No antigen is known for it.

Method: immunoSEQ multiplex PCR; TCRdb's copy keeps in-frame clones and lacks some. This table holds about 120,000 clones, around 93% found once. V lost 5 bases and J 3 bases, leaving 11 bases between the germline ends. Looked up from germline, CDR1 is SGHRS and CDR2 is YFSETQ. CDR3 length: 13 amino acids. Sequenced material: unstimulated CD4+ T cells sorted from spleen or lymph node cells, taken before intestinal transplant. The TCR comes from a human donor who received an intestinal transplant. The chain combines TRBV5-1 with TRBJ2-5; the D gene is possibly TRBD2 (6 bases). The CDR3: CASSLGGEETQYF. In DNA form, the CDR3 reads TGCGCCAGCAGTCTCGGCGGGGAAGAGACCCAGTACTTC.